A selection of T cell receptor beta chains follows, all from one sample in a study of blood T cell repertoires in COVID-19. Only in-frame clones appear in the TCRdb table, and some are missing; sequencing was by immunoSEQ multiplex PCR. Of over 250,000 clones listed, about nine tenths are singletons. Material: peripheral blood. Source of these receptors: a man between 50 and 59 years old with acute or convalescent COVID-19. Both conserved end residues are part of each CDR3. The D gene is left open where the match is weak. Only part of the rows carry a size: once, few, many, or a class if the clone is expanded.

abundance	v_gene	j_gene	d_gene	CDR3nt	CDR3aa
-	TRBV5-6	TRBJ2-3	TRBD2	TGTGCCAGCAGCTTGTCCGGGACTAGCTCGTACCGGGATACGCAGTATTTT	CASSLSGTSSYRDTQYF
-	TRBV10-1	TRBJ2-1	-	TGCGCCAGCAGTGAACGGGGTCGGGGCTCCTACAATGAGCAGTTCTTC	CASSERGRGSYNEQFF
once	TRBV19	TRBJ1-1	TRBD1	TGTGCCAGTAGTCCTTATGGGACAGGGTGGGGCATGAGCACTGAAGCTTTCTTT	CASSPYGTGWGMSTEAFF
-	TRBV10-1	TRBJ2-1	-	TGCGCCAGCAGTGAGGCACTTAGCTCCTACAATGAGCAGTTCTTC	CASSEALSSYNEQFF
-	TRBV5-6	TRBJ1-5	-	TGTGCCAGCAGCTTGTTGGGAGGAGATCAGCCCCAGCATTTT	CASSLLGGDQPQHF
-	TRBV30	TRBJ1-1	TRBD1	TGTGCCTGGAGTAGTCCGGGGCTGGGGACAGGGAGGGACTTTGAAGCTTTCTTT	CAWSSPGLGTGRDFEAFF
-	TRBV30	TRBJ1-1	-	TGTGCCTGGTCGCTTGGGACAACTGAAGCTTTCTTT	CAWSLGTTEAFF
-	TRBV5-4	TRBJ2-7	-	TGTGCCAGCAGCTTGGGGACATTGGGAACCTACGAGCAGTACTTC	CASSLGTLGTYEQYF
-	TRBV7-9	TRBJ2-3	TRBD2	TGTGCCAGCAGCTCCCCCGGGACTAGCGGAACTAGCACAGATACGCAGTATTTT	CASSSPGTSGTSTDTQYF
-	TRBV7-9	TRBJ1-6	TRBD1	TGTGCCAGCAAAACCACGCAGGGGGATAATTCACCCCTCCACTTT	CASKTTQGDNSPLHF
few	TRBV3-1/TRBV3-2	TRBJ1-2	TRBD1	TGTGCCAGCAGCCCCACACAGGGGATGGACTATGGCTACACCTTC	CASSPTQGMDYGYTF
-	TRBV2	TRBJ1-6	-	TGTGCCAGCAGCCCGAGTGGGGGCGAAGATTCACCCCTCCACTTT	CASSPSGGEDSPLHF
-	TRBV5-4	TRBJ2-7	TRBD1	TGTGCCAGCAGCTCCGCGACAGGGGGCAAGTACGAGCAGTACTTC	CASSSATGGKYEQYF
-	TRBV30	TRBJ1-2	-	TGTGCCTGGAGTGTAGCGGGGGCGGCGGGCTACACCTTC	CAWSVAGAAGYTF
few	TRBV5-4	TRBJ1-6	-	TGTGCCAGCAGCCTGTGGGCTAATTCACCCCTCCACTTT	CASSLWANSPLHF
-	TRBV6-5	TRBJ1-5	TRBD1	TGTGCCAGCAGCCCGACAGGGGGCGCGGGTCAGCCCCAGCATTTT	CASSPTGGAGQPQHF
-	TRBV7-9	TRBJ1-6	TRBD1	TGTGCCAGCAGTCCGACAGGGGCTAATTCACCCCTCCACTTT	CASSPTGANSPLHF